This section outlines one TCR beta chain sequence together with its context. Generated by immunoSEQ multiplex PCR, the TCRdb table keeps only in-frame clones and is missing some. The sample holds fewer than 350,000 clones, roughly 85% seen once. In assigning cohorts, the study relied on participant-reported clinical history. In the 2 weeks before study entry, exposed participants met a COVID-19 case, which was PCR-confirmed or clinician-diagnosed. The data originate from a study of blood T cell repertoires in COVID-19. CDR1 and CDR2 from the germline V gene are LGHDT and YNNKEL (reference sequence). The length of the CDR3 is 13 residues. The V end was cut by 1 base, the J end by 6 bases, with 9 bases between.

This chain connects TRBV3-1 (or the pseudogene TRBV3-2) to TRBJ1-2; the D is unclear. The sequence derives from a woman aged 30 to 39 who had been exposed to COVID-19. Sequencing input: PBMCs or T cells enriched from blood (not recorded which). CDR3 DNA: TGTGCCAGCAGCCAAGGAGGGTTGGATGGCTACACCTTC. This encodes CASSQGGLDGYTF.